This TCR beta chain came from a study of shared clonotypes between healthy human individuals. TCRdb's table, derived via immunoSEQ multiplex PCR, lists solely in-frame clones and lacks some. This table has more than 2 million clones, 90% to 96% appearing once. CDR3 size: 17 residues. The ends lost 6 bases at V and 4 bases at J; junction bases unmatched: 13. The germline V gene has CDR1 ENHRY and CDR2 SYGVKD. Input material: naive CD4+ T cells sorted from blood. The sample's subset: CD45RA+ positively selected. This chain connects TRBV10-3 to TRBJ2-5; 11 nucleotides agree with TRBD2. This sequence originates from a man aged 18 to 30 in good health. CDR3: CAISRTAPSGGRETQYF. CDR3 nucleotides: TGTGCCATCAGCCGCACCGCGCCTAGCGGGGGGAGAGAGACCCAGTACTTC.